This paragraph reports one T cell receptor (beta chain). These data originate in a study of shared clonotypes between healthy human individuals. Deep level was the assay's run setting. Clones were sequenced by immunoSEQ multiplex PCR, and TCRdb holds only the in-frame ones, with some missing. The repertoire consists of 2 million to 2.5 million clones, with under 95% occurring once and the leading ten covering around 0.35%. The receptor's source is a man aged 18-30 years in good health. Some clones in this sample may be carry-over from other donors' samples. The sequencing sample was made of naive CD4+ T cells from PBMCs. As to subset: CD45RA+ positively selected.

The CDR3 sequence: CASSSDRDGYGYTF. DNA for the CDR3: TGTGCCAGCTCATCCGACCGGGACGGCTATGGCTACACCTTC. This rearrangement joins TRBV18 to TRBJ1-2; tentative D call: TRBD1 (5 bases). This CDR3 has 14 amino acids. Per germline, CDR1 KGHSH and CDR2 LQKENI. V lost 5 bases and J lost 4, with 14 bases in between. The full variable domain, its missing parts supplied by reference TRBV18 and TRBJ1-2, is NAGVMQNPRHLVRRRGQEARLRCSPMKGHSHVYWYRQLPEEGLKFMVYLQKENIIDESGMPKERFSAEFPKEGPSILRIQQVVRGDSAAYFCASSSDRDGYGYTFGSGTRLTVV.